The rows below give T cell receptor delta chains drawn from one sample of a study of gamma-delta chains in newborns, infants, children. TCRdb called clones anew from the reads with CATT. Among 8,000 or so delta-chain clones listed, about 3.7% were seen once. The sample comprised blood. All receptors derive from a child who was a newborn, infant or young child, either healthy, febrile or measles-vaccinated (not recorded which). Both conserved end residues are part of each CDR3. Fields, in order: CDR3 DNA, CDR3 protein, V gene, clone size, D gene, J gene. A D gene is named only where the DNA matches it firmly. Expanded clones are given a class, and other clones once, few, many or no size at all.

cdr3_nt: TGTGCCTGTGACACCTGGGGGATACCCAGTTCCTGGGACACCCGACAGATGTTTTTC
cdr3_aa: CACDTWGIPSSWDTRQMFF
v_call: TRDV2
clone_size: few
d_call: TRDD3
j_call: TRDJ3

cdr3_nt: TGTGCCTGTGGGTACTGGGGGATCACCGATAAACTCATCTTT
cdr3_aa: CACGYWGITDKLIF
v_call: TRDV2
clone_size: few
d_call: TRDD3
j_call: TRDJ1

cdr3_nt: TGTGCCTGTAACGTACTGGGGGTCTACACCGTTAAACTCATCTTT
cdr3_aa: CACNVLGVYTVKLIF
v_call: TRDV2
clone_size: few
d_call: TRDD3
j_call: TRDJ1

cdr3_nt: TGTGCCTGTGACACCGTTACTTTGGGGGGCACCGATAAACTCATCTTT
cdr3_aa: CACDTVTLGGTDKLIF
v_call: TRDV2
clone_size: -
d_call: -
j_call: TRDJ1

cdr3_nt: TGTGCCTGTGACATACTGGGGGGTACTAGGTACGCCGATAAACTCATCTTT
cdr3_aa: CACDILGGTRYADKLIF
v_call: TRDV2
clone_size: few
d_call: TRDD3
j_call: TRDJ1

cdr3_nt: TGTGCCTGTGATCCCCTACTGGGGCCGAGCTCCTGGGACACCCGACAGATGTTTTTC
cdr3_aa: CACDPLLGPSSWDTRQMFF
v_call: TRDV2
clone_size: -
d_call: TRDD3
j_call: TRDJ3

cdr3_nt: TGTGCCTGTGACACCGCTGGGGGCCCTAGCTCCTGGGACACCCGACAGATGTTTTTC
cdr3_aa: CACDTAGGPSSWDTRQMFF
v_call: TRDV2
clone_size: few
d_call: TRDD3
j_call: TRDJ3

cdr3_nt: TGCGCCTGTGACACCGTCGGGGTTCCCACCGATAAACCCATCTTT
cdr3_aa: CACDTVGVPTDKPIF
v_call: TRDV2
clone_size: -
d_call: -
j_call: TRDJ1

cdr3_nt: TGTGCCTGTGACATACTGGGGGATACAGCTTTGACAGCACAACTCTTCTTT
cdr3_aa: CACDILGDTALTAQLFF
v_call: TRDV2
clone_size: medium-sized
d_call: TRDD3
j_call: TRDJ2

cdr3_nt: TGTGCTCTTGGGGATTCCTTACTGGGGGATCTGGCTTTGACAGCACAACTCTTCTTT
cdr3_aa: CALGDSLLGDLALTAQLFF
v_call: TRDV1
clone_size: few
d_call: TRDD3
j_call: TRDJ2

cdr3_nt: TGTGCCTGTGACACCGTACTGGGGGATACGCGACGGTCCTGGGACACCCGACAGATGTTTTTC
cdr3_aa: CACDTVLGDTRRSWDTRQMFF
v_call: TRDV2
clone_size: -
d_call: TRDD3
j_call: TRDJ3

cdr3_nt: TGTGCCTTTAGGAGATACCCCCTTCCCTTGACAGCACAACTCTTCTTT
cdr3_aa: CAFRRYPLPLTAQLFF
v_call: TRDV3
clone_size: few
d_call: -
j_call: TRDJ2

cdr3_nt: TGTGCCTGTGACCGCCCCTGGGGGAGCTCCTGGGACACCCGACAGATGTTTTTC
cdr3_aa: CACDRPWGSSWDTRQMFF
v_call: TRDV2
clone_size: few
d_call: TRDD3
j_call: TRDJ3

cdr3_nt: TGTGCCTGTGACACCGTGGGGGATAAGACAGCACAACTCTTCTTT
cdr3_aa: CACDTVGDKTAQLFF
v_call: TRDV2
clone_size: -
d_call: TRDD3
j_call: TRDJ2

cdr3_nt: TGTGCCTGTGACACCGTTTTGGGGGATAGCTCCTGGGACACCCGACAGATGTTTTTC
cdr3_aa: CACDTVLGDSSWDTRQMFF
v_call: TRDV2
clone_size: medium-sized
d_call: TRDD3
j_call: TRDJ3

cdr3_nt: TGTGCCTGTTCCGTACTGGGGGATAGAAGAGCCGATAAACTCATCTTT
cdr3_aa: CACSVLGDRRADKLIF
v_call: TRDV2
clone_size: medium-sized
d_call: TRDD3
j_call: TRDJ1

cdr3_nt: TGTGCCTGTGACGTACTGGGGGATACGGGGTCCTGGGACACCCGACAGATGTTTTTC
cdr3_aa: CACDVLGDTGSWDTRQMFF
v_call: TRDV2
clone_size: medium-sized
d_call: TRDD3
j_call: TRDJ3

cdr3_nt: TGTGCCTGTGACACCGCCTGGGGCCCTATTGGATCCTGGGACACCCGACAGATGTTTTTC
cdr3_aa: CACDTAWGPIGSWDTRQMFF
v_call: TRDV2
clone_size: medium-sized
d_call: -
j_call: TRDJ3

cdr3_nt: TGTGCCTGTGACACCGTACTGGGGGATACGTCCTCCTGGGACACCCGACAGATGTTTTTC
cdr3_aa: CACDTVLGDTSSWDTRQMFF
v_call: TRDV2
clone_size: many
d_call: TRDD3
j_call: TRDJ3

cdr3_nt: TGTGCCTGTGATTTACTGGGGGATACGTACACCGATAAACTCATCTTT
cdr3_aa: CACDLLGDTYTDKLIF
v_call: TRDV2
clone_size: many
d_call: TRDD3
j_call: TRDJ1

cdr3_nt: TGTGCCTGTGACATACTGGGGGATACGCTAACCACCGATAAACTCATCTTT
cdr3_aa: CACDILGDTLTTDKLIF
v_call: TRDV2
clone_size: medium-sized
d_call: TRDD3
j_call: TRDJ1

cdr3_nt: TGTGCCTGTGACAGACTGGGGGATCAAAGCTCCTGGGACACCCGACAGATGTTTTTC
cdr3_aa: CACDRLGDQSSWDTRQMFF
v_call: TRDV2
clone_size: -
d_call: TRDD3
j_call: TRDJ3